The entry that follows covers one TCR beta chain sequence. Antigen unknown. There are 14 residues in the CDR3. Germline V gene data show CDR1 as SGHRS and CDR2 as YFSETQ. Trimming removed 5 bases from V and 0 bases from J, with 10 bases in between. It was 5'RACE with constant-segment primers that produced the TCR alpha and TCR beta cDNA libraries, which carried sample barcodes and UMIs. One entry per CDR3 protein results from TCRdb running MiXCR on the 5' RACE reads. The table records 200,000 to 250,000 distinct CDR3 sequences, around 10% of them present only once. This sample is drawn from a study of T-cell memory formation after mild COVID-19. On the study more broadly: Each donor largely had its own TCR clusters. General observations from the study: The pre-infection memory compartment contained some responding clones, suggesting cross-reactive memory joined. CM and EM subsets held most contracting CD4+ clones; EMRA held CD8+ ones.

The chain is built from TRBV5-1 and TRBJ2-3; D is undetermined. The sequenced sample was PBMCs or a T cell subset sorted from them (not recorded which). The clonotype comes from a man aged 18 to 35 who had mild COVID-19 (a few samples of this study predate the infection). Cell type and time point are not known. The CDR3 protein is CASRPTSSTDTQYF. The CDR3 DNA reads TGCGCCAGCAGGCCAACCTCTAGCACAGATACGCAGTATTTT.